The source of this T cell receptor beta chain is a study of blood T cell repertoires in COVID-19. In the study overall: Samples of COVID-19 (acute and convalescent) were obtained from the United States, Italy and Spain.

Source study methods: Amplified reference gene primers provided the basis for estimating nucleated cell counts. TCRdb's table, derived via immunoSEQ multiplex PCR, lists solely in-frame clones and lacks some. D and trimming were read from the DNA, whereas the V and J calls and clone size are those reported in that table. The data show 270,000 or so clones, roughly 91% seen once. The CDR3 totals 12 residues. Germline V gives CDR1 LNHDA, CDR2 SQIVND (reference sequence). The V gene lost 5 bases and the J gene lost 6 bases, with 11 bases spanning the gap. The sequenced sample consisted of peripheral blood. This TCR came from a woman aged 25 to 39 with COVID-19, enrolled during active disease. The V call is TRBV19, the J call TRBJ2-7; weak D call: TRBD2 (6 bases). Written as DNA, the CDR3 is TGTGCCAGTAGTTGGGGGGATAGCGAGCAGTACTTC. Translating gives CASSWGDSEQYF. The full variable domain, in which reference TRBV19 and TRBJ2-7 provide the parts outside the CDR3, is DGGITQSPKYLFRKEGQNVTLSCEQNLNHDAMYWYRQDPGQGLRLIYYSQIVNDFQKGDIAEGYSVSREKKESFPLTVTSAQKNPTAFYLCASSWGDSEQYFGPGTRLTVT.